These T cell receptor beta chains were read from a single sample in a study of blood T cell repertoires in COVID-19. Clones were read by immunoSEQ multiplex PCR, and TCRdb kept only the in-frame ones, dropping some. The sample carries 44,000 or so clones, 65% to 85% recorded once. Sequencing used peripheral blood. These receptors were obtained from a man aged 45-65 years with active COVID-19. CDR3s include the opening cysteine and the closing phenylalanine or tryptophan. A D gene is named only where the DNA matches it firmly. Clone size, where shown, is once, few, many, or a class for clones that have expanded.

d_gene: -
v_gene: TRBV6-5
abundance: -
j_gene: TRBJ1-6
CDR3aa: CASSYSPRSYNSPLHF
CDR3nt: TGTGCCAGCAGTTACAGCCCCCGCTCCTATAATTCACCCCTCCACTTT

d_gene: TRBD1
v_gene: TRBV7-9
abundance: -
j_gene: TRBJ2-4
CDR3aa: CASSHRGIAKNIQYF
CDR3nt: TGTGCCAGCAGCCACAGGGGCATAGCCAAAAACATTCAGTACTTC

d_gene: TRBD1
v_gene: TRBV9
abundance: -
j_gene: TRBJ2-7
CDR3aa: CASSPSTGDIDEQYF
CDR3nt: TGTGCCAGCAGCCCTTCGACAGGGGATATTGACGAGCAGTACTTC

d_gene: TRBD1
v_gene: TRBV7-2
abundance: few
j_gene: TRBJ1-2
CDR3aa: CASSADRGRWGYTF
CDR3nt: TGTGCCAGCAGCGCAGACAGGGGGCGGTGGGGCTACACCTTC

d_gene: -
v_gene: TRBV6-2/TRBV6-3
abundance: -
j_gene: TRBJ2-4
CDR3aa: CASSYSISDEGDQNIQYF
CDR3nt: TGTGCCAGCAGTTACTCGATTTCGGACGAAGGGGATCAAAACATTCAGTACTTC

d_gene: TRBD1
v_gene: TRBV19
abundance: -
j_gene: TRBJ1-5
CDR3aa: CASSSREGGRFSNQPQHF
CDR3nt: TGTGCCAGTAGTTCTCGGGAAGGGGGCCGATTCAGCAATCAGCCCCAGCATTTT

d_gene: -
v_gene: TRBV18
abundance: few
j_gene: TRBJ2-7
CDR3aa: CASSPQQNAYEQYF
CDR3nt: TGTGCCAGCTCACCACAACAGAATGCCTACGAGCAGTACTTC

d_gene: -
v_gene: TRBV7-2
abundance: -
j_gene: TRBJ2-3
CDR3aa: CASSPTGMFFTDTQYF
CDR3nt: TGTGCCAGCAGCCCCACAGGGATGTTCTTCACAGATACGCAGTATTTT

d_gene: -
v_gene: TRBV2
abundance: -
j_gene: TRBJ2-5
CDR3aa: CASSEGTTKETQYF
CDR3nt: TGTGCCAGCAGTGAAGGGACTACCAAAGAGACCCAGTACTTC

d_gene: -
v_gene: TRBV10-1
abundance: few
j_gene: TRBJ1-5
CDR3aa: CASSDGNQPQHF
CDR3nt: TGCGCCAGCAGTGACGGCAATCAGCCCCAGCATTTT

d_gene: -
v_gene: TRBV7-9
abundance: -
j_gene: TRBJ1-5
CDR3aa: CASSGQYSNQPQHF
CDR3nt: TGTGCCAGCAGTGGACAATATAGCAATCAGCCCCAGCATTTT

d_gene: -
v_gene: TRBV28
abundance: -
j_gene: TRBJ1-2
CDR3aa: CASSLWVANYGYTF
CDR3nt: TGTGCCAGCAGTTTATGGGTAGCTAACTATGGCTACACCTTC

d_gene: TRBD1
v_gene: TRBV29-1
abundance: -
j_gene: TRBJ1-1
CDR3aa: CSVSRGQGTEAFF
CDR3nt: TGCAGCGTTTCCAGGGGGCAGGGCACTGAAGCTTTCTTT

d_gene: TRBD1
v_gene: TRBV4-3
abundance: -
j_gene: TRBJ1-5
CDR3aa: CASSPQGRQPQHF
CDR3nt: TGCGCCAGCAGCCCACAGGGGCGCCAGCCCCAGCATTTT

d_gene: TRBD1
v_gene: TRBV3-1/TRBV3-2
abundance: -
j_gene: TRBJ2-1
CDR3aa: CASSLFGQGWQFF
CDR3nt: TGTGCCAGCAGCCTTTTTGGACAGGGTTGGCAGTTCTTC

d_gene: -
v_gene: TRBV7-2
abundance: -
j_gene: TRBJ2-6
CDR3aa: CASRENRDTLSGANVLTF
CDR3nt: TGTGCCAGCAGGGAGAACCGGGACACCCTTTCTGGGGCCAACGTCCTGACTTTC

d_gene: -
v_gene: TRBV9
abundance: -
j_gene: TRBJ2-5
CDR3aa: CASSVEGSLTGLQETQYF
CDR3nt: TGTGCCAGCAGCGTAGAAGGGTCCCTCACAGGGCTCCAAGAGACCCAGTACTTC

d_gene: -
v_gene: TRBV4-1
abundance: few
j_gene: TRBJ2-5
CDR3aa: CASSQSLTGAEGETQYF
CDR3nt: TGCGCCAGCAGCCAAAGCCTTACCGGCGCGGAGGGGGAGACCCAGTACTTC

d_gene: -
v_gene: TRBV7-8
abundance: -
j_gene: TRBJ2-7
CDR3aa: CASSLAHSTYEQYF
CDR3nt: TGTGCCAGCAGCTTAGCACACAGCACCTACGAGCAGTACTTC

d_gene: TRBD2
v_gene: TRBV5-1
abundance: -
j_gene: TRBJ2-3
CDR3aa: CASSSWRGSSTDTQYF
CDR3nt: TGCGCCAGCAGCAGCTGGCGGGGGTCTAGCACAGATACGCAGTATTTT

d_gene: -
v_gene: TRBV4-3
abundance: once
j_gene: TRBJ1-5
CDR3aa: CASSQDRDQPQHF
CDR3nt: TGCGCCAGCAGCCAAGATCGCGATCAGCCCCAGCATTTT